A selection of T cell receptor beta chains follows, all from one sample in a study of CD8 T cells in Susac syndrome. A single record per CDR3 protein comes from TCRdb applying MiXCR to the immunoSEQ multiplex PCR reads. The sample lists approximately 190,000 distinct CDR3 sequences; just under 95% were seen once. Sequencing used CD8+ T cells from PBMCs. The source of these receptors is a human donor with Susac syndrome. Each CDR3 is given without its conserved first and last residue. The size field is filled for only some rows; it gives once, few, many or a size class.

cdr3_aa: ATSRDRDSRGGDTQY
clone_size: once
v_call: TRBV15
j_call: TRBJ2-3

cdr3_aa: ATSRGPSGGETQY
clone_size: NA
v_call: TRBV15
j_call: TRBJ2-5

cdr3_aa: ASSLAEGWEQY
clone_size: NA
v_call: TRBV7-8
j_call: TRBJ2-7

cdr3_aa: ASSLWASTDTQY
clone_size: NA
v_call: TRBV27
j_call: TRBJ2-3

cdr3_aa: ATSRLHPAGDQETQY
clone_size: NA
v_call: TRBV15
j_call: TRBJ2-5

cdr3_aa: AWGNYKPPGNYGYT
clone_size: NA
v_call: TRBV30
j_call: TRBJ1-2

cdr3_aa: ASSVGGSTEAF
clone_size: few
v_call: TRBV9
j_call: TRBJ1-1

cdr3_aa: ASSQEDGRLNTEAF
clone_size: NA
v_call: TRBV4-2
j_call: TRBJ1-1

cdr3_aa: ASSSASGGPPQANYGYT
clone_size: NA
v_call: TRBV6-5
j_call: TRBJ1-2

cdr3_aa: SVGQRVNQPQH
clone_size: NA
v_call: TRBV29-1
j_call: TRBJ1-5

cdr3_aa: SASKTGSYT
clone_size: NA
v_call: TRBV20-1
j_call: TRBJ1-2

cdr3_aa: ASSTDRASNEQF
clone_size: NA
v_call: TRBV7-9
j_call: TRBJ2-1

cdr3_aa: ASSQDPGDNSPLH
clone_size: NA
v_call: TRBV4-1
j_call: TRBJ1-6

cdr3_aa: AWSVPHLGTRNLVHEQF
clone_size: NA
v_call: TRBV30
j_call: TRBJ2-1

cdr3_aa: ASSLEPKRPETIQY
clone_size: NA
v_call: TRBV28
j_call: TRBJ2-4

cdr3_aa: ATSDFKGGRNTGELF
clone_size: once
v_call: TRBV24-1
j_call: TRBJ2-2

cdr3_aa: ASSLVFQQAGETQY
clone_size: once
v_call: TRBV11-2
j_call: TRBJ2-5

cdr3_aa: ASSAVAGGGTDTQY
clone_size: NA
v_call: TRBV6-1
j_call: TRBJ2-3

cdr3_aa: ASSVATGGAYGYT
clone_size: NA
v_call: TRBV9
j_call: TRBJ1-2

cdr3_aa: ASSLGGQGQEETQY
clone_size: NA
v_call: TRBV5-6
j_call: TRBJ2-5

cdr3_aa: ASSVQGSKNIQY
clone_size: NA
v_call: TRBV13
j_call: TRBJ2-4

cdr3_aa: ASSLSAYTGELF
clone_size: NA
v_call: TRBV27
j_call: TRBJ2-2

cdr3_aa: ASSLHQAAGTDTQY
clone_size: NA
v_call: TRBV11-2
j_call: TRBJ2-3

cdr3_aa: ASSRWLEQETQY
clone_size: NA
v_call: TRBV16
j_call: TRBJ2-5